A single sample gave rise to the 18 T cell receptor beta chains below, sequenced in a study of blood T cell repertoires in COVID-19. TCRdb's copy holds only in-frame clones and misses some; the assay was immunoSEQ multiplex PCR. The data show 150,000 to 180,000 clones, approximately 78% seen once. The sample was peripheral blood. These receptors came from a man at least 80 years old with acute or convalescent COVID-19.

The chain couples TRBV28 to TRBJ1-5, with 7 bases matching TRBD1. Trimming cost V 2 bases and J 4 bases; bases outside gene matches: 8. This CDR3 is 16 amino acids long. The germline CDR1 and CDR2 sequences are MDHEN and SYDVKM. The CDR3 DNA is TGTGCCAGCAGTTTACTAGGGGGCGGTTCTAATCAGCCCCAGCATTTT. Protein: CASSLLGGGSNQPQHF.

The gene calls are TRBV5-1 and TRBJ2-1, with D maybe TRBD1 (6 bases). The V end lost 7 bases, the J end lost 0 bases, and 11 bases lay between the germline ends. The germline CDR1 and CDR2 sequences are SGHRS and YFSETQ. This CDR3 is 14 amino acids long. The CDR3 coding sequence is TGCGCCAGCGAGGAGACAGGCTCCTACAATGAGCAGTTCTTC. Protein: CASEETGSYNEQFF.

The CDR3 region is CASSQDWSRGAFF. DNA for the CDR3: TGTGCCAGCAGCCAAGATTGGAGCAGGGGAGCTTTCTTT. The rearrangement joins TRBV3-1 (or the pseudogene TRBV3-2) to TRBJ1-1; the D gene is possibly TRBD1 (6 bases). The CDR3 extends over 13 amino acids. CDR1 LGHDT and CDR2 YNNKEL come from the germline V gene (reference sequence). With 0 bases removed from V and 10 bases from J, the gap between germline ends came to 12 bases.

The CDR3 nucleotides are TGTGCCAGCGATAGGGGGCCTGGCACAGATACGCAGTATTTT. Translation gives CASDRGPGTDTQYF. The chain employs TRBV6-5 and TRBJ2-3; the match to TRBD1 covers 7 bases. This CDR3 contains 14 residues. The trim removed 8 bases at V and 1 base at J, leaving 6 bases unmatched. Germline V gene lookup returns CDR1 MNHEY and CDR2 SVGAGI.

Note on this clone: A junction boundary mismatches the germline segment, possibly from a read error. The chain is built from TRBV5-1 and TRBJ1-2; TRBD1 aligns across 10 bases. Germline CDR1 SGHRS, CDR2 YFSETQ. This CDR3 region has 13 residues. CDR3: CASSGSTGGSPDF. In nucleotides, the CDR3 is TGCGCCAGCAGCGGATCGACAGGGGGCTCGCCGGATTTC.

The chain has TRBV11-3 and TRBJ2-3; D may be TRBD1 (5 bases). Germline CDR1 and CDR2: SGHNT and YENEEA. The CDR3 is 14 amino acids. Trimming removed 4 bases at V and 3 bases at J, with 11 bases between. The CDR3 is CASSSRDMTDTQYF. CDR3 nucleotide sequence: TGTGCCAGCAGCTCCAGGGATATGACAGATACGCAGTATTTT.

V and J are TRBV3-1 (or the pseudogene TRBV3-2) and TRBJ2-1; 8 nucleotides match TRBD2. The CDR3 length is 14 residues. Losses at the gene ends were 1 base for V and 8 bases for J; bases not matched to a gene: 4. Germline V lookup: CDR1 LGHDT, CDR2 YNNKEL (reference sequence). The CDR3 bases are TGTGCCAGCAGCCAAGGACTAGCGAGAGATGAGCAGTTCTTC. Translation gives CASSQGLARDEQFF.

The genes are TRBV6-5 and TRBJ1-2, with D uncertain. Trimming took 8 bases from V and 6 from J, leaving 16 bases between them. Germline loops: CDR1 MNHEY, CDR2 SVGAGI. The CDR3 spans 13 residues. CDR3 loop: CASGVRESHGYTF. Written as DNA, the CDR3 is TGTGCCAGCGGCGTCCGGGAGAGCCATGGCTACACCTTC.

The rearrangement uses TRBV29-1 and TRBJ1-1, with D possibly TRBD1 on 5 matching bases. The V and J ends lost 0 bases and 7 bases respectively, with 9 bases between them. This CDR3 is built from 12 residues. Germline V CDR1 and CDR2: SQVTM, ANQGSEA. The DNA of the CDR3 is TGCAGCGTTGAAGATGGCGGGGGTGAAGCTTTCTTT. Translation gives CSVEDGGGEAFF.

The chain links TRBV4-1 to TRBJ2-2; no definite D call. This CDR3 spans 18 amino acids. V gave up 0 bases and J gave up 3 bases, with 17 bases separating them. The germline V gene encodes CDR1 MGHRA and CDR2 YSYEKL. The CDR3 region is CASSQDSEASAHTGELFF. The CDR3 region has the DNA TGCGCCAGCAGCCAAGATAGTGAGGCAAGCGCACACACCGGGGAGCTGTTTTTT.

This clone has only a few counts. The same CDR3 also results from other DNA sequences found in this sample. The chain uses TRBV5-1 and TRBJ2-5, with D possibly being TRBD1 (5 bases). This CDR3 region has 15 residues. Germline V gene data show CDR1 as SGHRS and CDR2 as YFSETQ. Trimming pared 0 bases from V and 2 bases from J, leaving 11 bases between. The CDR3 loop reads CASSLGSGQQETQYF. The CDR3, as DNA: TGCGCCAGCAGCTTGGGGTCAGGGCAACAAGAGACCCAGTACTTC.

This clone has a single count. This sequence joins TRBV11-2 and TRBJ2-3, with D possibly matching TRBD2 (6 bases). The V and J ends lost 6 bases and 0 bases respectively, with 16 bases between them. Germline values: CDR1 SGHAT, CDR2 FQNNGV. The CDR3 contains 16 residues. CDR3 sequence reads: CASRSRGSWSTDTQYF. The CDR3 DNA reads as TGTGCCAGCAGGTCCCGGGGGTCGTGGAGCACAGATACGCAGTATTTT.

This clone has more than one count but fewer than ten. CDR3 in DNA: TGTGCCAGCAGCTTAGGGGACAGCGGAACCTATGGCTACACCTTC. As protein: CASSLGDSGTYGYTF. V and J are TRBV7-9 and TRBJ1-2; 7 nucleotides line up with TRBD1. The CDR3 runs to 15 residues. The J segment lost 4 bases and the V segment lost 1 base, leaving 6 bases of the junction unmatched. Germline V CDR1 and CDR2: SEHNR, FQNEAQ (reference sequence).

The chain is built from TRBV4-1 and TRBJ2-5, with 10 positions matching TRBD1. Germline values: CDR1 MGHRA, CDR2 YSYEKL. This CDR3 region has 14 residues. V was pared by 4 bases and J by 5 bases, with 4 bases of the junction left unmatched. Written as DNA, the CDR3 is TGCGCCAGCAGCCTCGGACAGGGGGGGGAGACCCAGTACTTC. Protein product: CASSLGQGGETQYF.

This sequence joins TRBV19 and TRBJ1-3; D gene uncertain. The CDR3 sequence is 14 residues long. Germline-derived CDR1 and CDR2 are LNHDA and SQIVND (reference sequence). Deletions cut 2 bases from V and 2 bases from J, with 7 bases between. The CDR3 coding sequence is TGTGCCAGTAGTATACCCCTTGCTGGAAACACCATATATTTT. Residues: CASSIPLAGNTIYF.

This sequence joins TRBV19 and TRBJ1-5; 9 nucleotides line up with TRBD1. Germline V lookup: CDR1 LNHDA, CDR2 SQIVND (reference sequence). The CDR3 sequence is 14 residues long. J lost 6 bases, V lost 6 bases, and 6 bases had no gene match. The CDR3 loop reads CASRGQGSGQPQHF. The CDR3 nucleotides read TGTGCCAGTAGGGGACAGGGCTCCGGTCAGCCCCAGCATTTT.

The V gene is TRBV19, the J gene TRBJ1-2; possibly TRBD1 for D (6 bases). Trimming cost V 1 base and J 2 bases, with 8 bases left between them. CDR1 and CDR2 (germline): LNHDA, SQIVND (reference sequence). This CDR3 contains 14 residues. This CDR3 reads CASSIAQGNYGYTF. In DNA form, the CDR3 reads TGTGCCAGTAGTATAGCTCAGGGGAACTATGGCTACACCTTC.

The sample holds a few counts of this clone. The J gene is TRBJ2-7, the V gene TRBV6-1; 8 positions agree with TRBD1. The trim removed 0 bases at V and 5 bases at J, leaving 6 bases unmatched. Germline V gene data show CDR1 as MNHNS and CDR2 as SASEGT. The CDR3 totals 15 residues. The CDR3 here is CASSEAGTGNDEQYF. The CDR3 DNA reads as TGTGCCAGCAGTGAAGCTGGGACAGGTAACGACGAGCAGTACTTC.